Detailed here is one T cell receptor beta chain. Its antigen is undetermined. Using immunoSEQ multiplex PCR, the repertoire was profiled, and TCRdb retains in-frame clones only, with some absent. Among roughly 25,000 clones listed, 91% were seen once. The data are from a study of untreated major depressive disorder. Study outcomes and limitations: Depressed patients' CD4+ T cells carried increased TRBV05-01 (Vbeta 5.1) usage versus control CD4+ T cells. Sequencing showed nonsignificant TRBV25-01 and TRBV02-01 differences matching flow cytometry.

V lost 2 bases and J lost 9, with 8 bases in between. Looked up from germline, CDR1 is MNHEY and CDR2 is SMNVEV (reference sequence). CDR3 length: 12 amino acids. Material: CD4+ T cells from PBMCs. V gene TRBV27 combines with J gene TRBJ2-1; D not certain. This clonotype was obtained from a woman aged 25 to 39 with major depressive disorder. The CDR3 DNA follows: TGTGCCAGCAGTTTAATTAAGGGTGAGCAGTTCTTC. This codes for CASSLIKGEQFF.